This TCR beta chain is drawn from a study of cytotoxic CD8 clonotypes in ibrutinib-treated CLL. General study findings and limits: Rare overall, public clonotypes shrank or held steady under therapy. Baseline levels were approached again at progression, after clonality had risen at ibrutinib response.

Depth targeted 1 in 200,000 to 1 in 1 million T cells, averaging around 10x coverage per clonotype. Sequencing was performed with immunoSEQ multiplex PCR; in TCRdb, only in-frame clones are kept and a portion is missing. The table records 200,000 to 250,000 clones, 75% to 85% of them present only once. About this clone itself: Antigen specificity is unknown.

The length of the CDR3 is 11 residues. Germline V lookup: CDR1 MNHNY, CDR2 SVGAGI (reference sequence). V dropped 2 bases and J dropped 6 bases, with 5 bases sitting between them. The sample was PBMCs, taken after 12 months of ibrutinib treatment. The J gene is TRBJ2-7, the V gene TRBV6-6; D unclear. This receptor was taken from a human donor with chronic lymphocytic leukemia. CDR3 bases: TGTGCCAGCAGTTACGGGGTCGAGCAGTACTTC. Translated: CASSYGVEQYF.